The text below deals with one TCR beta chain. The antigen is unknown. Profiled with immunoSEQ multiplex PCR; TCRdb holds only in-frame clones, not every one. Altogether some 630,000 clones are present, about 96% being singletons, with the ten largest covering about 0.12%. This sample stems from a study of shared clonotypes between healthy human individuals. As for the study in general: Sampling drew on donors who were a couple of women and a few men aged 18 to 49. Three CD4 naive, three CD4 memory, two CD8 naive and one CD8 memory plate were used per donor. General observations from the study: It was only blood that was sampled, and tissue repertoires likely differ. Donors were few, which limited the genetic and exposure-history diversity represented.

CD45RO-negative CD8 cells positively selected for CCR7 made up the naive population, which excluded terminally differentiated effector memory CD45RA+ cells. Trimming removed 1 base at V and 12 bases at J, with 13 bases between. Germline lookup yields CDR1 SGHNT and CDR2 YENEEA. This CDR3 region has 13 residues. This chain joins TRBV11-3 and TRBJ2-1; D is uncertain. Sequenced: naive CD8+ T cells sorted from blood. The TCR comes from a woman in her 30s in good health. The CDR3 DNA reads TGTGCCAGCAGCTTAGTCACCCTGAGTTTGCAGTTCTTC. This sequence encodes CASSLVTLSLQFF.